These 14 T cell receptor beta chains share one sample of origin, sequenced in a study of blood T cell repertoires in COVID-19. Method: immunoSEQ multiplex PCR; TCRdb's copy keeps in-frame clones and lacks some. The sample lists tens of thousands of clones, 90% occurring once. Material for sequencing was peripheral blood. Receptors originate from a woman of 80 years or more with active COVID-19.

The CDR3 here is CASSLPSGNTDTQYF. The DNA for the CDR3 is TGTGCCAGCAGCTTACCTAGCGGGAACACAGATACGCAGTATTTT. This sequence joins TRBV11-1 and TRBJ2-3; TRBD2 matches 9 bases. V gave up 2 bases and J gave up 2 bases; unmatched junction bases: 2. The CDR3 runs to 15 residues. The germline gives CDR1 SGHAT, CDR2 FQDESV (reference sequence).

V and J are TRBV6-2 or TRBV6-3 and TRBJ2-7; TRBD1 matches at 10 bases. The CDR3 has 14 amino acids. CDR1 and CDR2 (germline): MNHEY, SVGEGT. V was clipped by 5 bases and J by 7 bases; unmatched bases: 8. The CDR3 reads CASSGSRTGGEQYV. The CDR3 coding sequence is TGTGCCAGCAGTGGAAGTCGGACAGGGGGAGAGCAGTACGTC.

The chain carries TRBV2 and TRBJ2-7; 10 positions agree with TRBD1. Germline V lookup: CDR1 SNHLY, CDR2 FYNNEI. The V gene end was trimmed by 4 bases and the J gene end by 5 bases; junction bases not matched to a gene: 5. CDR3 length: 14 amino acids. As DNA, the CDR3 is TGTGCCAGCAGTGTTCTAGGACAGGGGGACGAGCAGTACTTC. Amino acid sequence: CASSVLGQGDEQYF.

The chain carries TRBV29-1 and TRBJ2-3; TRBD1 matches at 8 bases. Trimming removed 3 bases from V and 1 base from J; junction bases left unmatched: 0. Looked up from germline, CDR1 is SQVTM and CDR2 is ANQGSEA. The CDR3 runs to 13 residues. The CDR3 region has the DNA TGCAGCGTTGAGACAGGGGGCACAGATACGCAGTATTTT. This codes for CSVETGGTDTQYF.

This clone was found once. This chain connects TRBV28 to TRBJ2-5; TRBD2 aligns across 8 bases. CDR1 and CDR2 from the germline V gene are MDHEN and SYDVKM. J was trimmed by 5 bases and V by 5 bases; bases with no gene match: 13. The CDR3 contains 16 residues. The CDR3 nucleotides are TGTGCCAGCAGTCTCCTCCGGCCGGGAGGGGGGGAGACCCAGTACTTC. Amino acids: CASSLLRPGGGETQYF.

CDR3 in DNA: TGTGCCAGCAACAGGGGAAATGAAAAACTGTTTTTT. This translates into CASNRGNEKLFF. The rearrangement uses TRBV2 and TRBJ1-4, with TRBD1 matching over 7 bases. CDR1 is SNHLY, CDR2 FYNNEI, per germline. J gave up 5 bases and V 7 bases, and 1 base lay outside the gene matches. The CDR3 loop spans 12 amino acids. The full variable domain, with the rest looked up from reference TRBV2 and TRBJ1-4, is EPEVTQTPSHQVTQMGQEVILRCVPISNHLYFYWYRQILGQKVEFLVSFYNNEISEKSEIFDDQFSVERPDGSNFTLKIRSTKLEDSAMYFCASNRGNEKLFFGSGTQLSVL.

The CDR3 is CASSQERVSYEQYF. The DNA of the CDR3 is TGTGCCAGCAGCCAAGAGCGGGTTAGCTACGAGCAGTACTTC. The chain carries TRBV4-2 and TRBJ2-7, with D maybe TRBD2 (5 bases). V was trimmed by 0 bases and J by 3 bases, leaving 9 bases between them. CDR1 and CDR2 from the germline V gene are LGHNA and YNFKEQ. This CDR3 is 14 amino acids long.

This clone was observed a few times. This chain uses TRBV7-9 with TRBJ2-1; 7 bases line up with TRBD2. Germline CDR1 SEHNR, CDR2 FQNEAQ (reference sequence). This CDR3 has 16 residues. Trimming took 4 bases from V and 2 from J; bases not matched to a gene: 8. The CDR3 reads CASSSLGEGTYNEQFF. CDR3 coding DNA: TGTGCCAGCAGCTCCCTCGGGGAGGGTACCTACAATGAGCAGTTCTTC.

The genes are TRBV6-5 and TRBJ2-7, with TRBD1 matching over 7 bases. The CDR3 is 12 amino acids. Germline trimming cut 5 bases from V and 4 bases from J; bases unmatched to any gene: 2. From germline, CDR1 is MNHEY and CDR2 SVGAGI. The CDR3, as DNA: TGTGCCAGCAGTCGACAGGGATACGAGCAGTACGTC. This encodes CASSRQGYEQYV.

This clone was seen more than once but under ten times. In DNA form, the CDR3 reads TGTGCCACCAGCAGAGAAGAAGGACACCTCTACGAGCAGTACTTC. Protein product: CATSREEGHLYEQYF. V gene TRBV15 combines with J gene TRBJ2-7; tentatively, D is TRBD1 (5 bases). The V gene's germline CDR1 is LNHNV and CDR2 YYDKDF (reference sequence). This CDR3 contains 15 residues. V was trimmed by 0 bases and J by 3 bases, leaving 12 bases between them.

V is TRBV28 and J is TRBJ1-6; D might be TRBD1 (6 bases). Germline loops: CDR1 MDHEN, CDR2 SYDVKM. V lost 2 bases and J lost 9, with 17 bases in between. This CDR3 spans 16 amino acids. CDR3 protein: CASSLRGAGGLSPLHF. DNA of the CDR3: TGTGCCAGCAGTTTAAGGGGGGCGGGGGGCCTTTCACCCCTCCACTTT.

V and J are TRBV28 and TRBJ2-7; TRBD1 aligns across 10 bases. V lost 5 bases and J lost 2; bases outside the gene matches: 6. Germline CDR1 is MDHEN and CDR2 is SYDVKM. The CDR3 is 15 residues long. CDR3 in DNA: TGTGCCAGCAGTAGATCCGGGACAGGGGCCTACGAGCAGTACGTC. It codes for CASSRSGTGAYEQYV.

The CDR3 here is CASSFYSLNTGELFF. The CDR3 DNA follows: TGTGCCAGCAGTTTCTATTCCCTGAACACCGGGGAGCTGTTTTTT. The V and J genes are TRBV28 and TRBJ2-2, with no clear D. This CDR3 region has 15 residues. CDR1 is MDHEN, CDR2 SYDVKM, per germline. Trimming took 3 bases from V and 1 from J, leaving 9 bases between them.

The chain couples TRBV5-6 to TRBJ2-2, with D perhaps TRBD1 (5 bases). The CDR3 has 13 amino acids. V lost 8 bases and J 6 bases, leaving 14 bases between the germline ends. Looked up from germline, CDR1 is SGHDT and CDR2 is YYEEEE. The CDR3, as DNA: TGTGCCAGTATCGACTTAGGGGCCGGGGAGCTGTTTTTT. It specifies CASIDLGAGELFF. Full variable domain (missing parts from reference TRBV5-6 and TRBJ2-2): DAGVTQSPTHLIKTRGQQVTLRCSPKSGHDTVSWYQQALGQGPQFIFQYYEEEERQRGNFPDRFSGHQFPNYSSELNVNALLLGDSALYLCASIDLGAGELFFGEGSRLTVL.